This T cell receptor beta chain was observed in a study of blood T cell repertoires in COVID-19. As for the study in general: PBMCs, B-cell-depleted T cells, or T cells provided the cDNA or gDNA that made up the material.

TCRdb's copy holds only in-frame clones and misses some; the assay was immunoSEQ multiplex PCR. Of about 97,000 clones in the sample, approximately 90% were seen once. This clonotype was obtained from a man between 45 and 60 years old with active COVID-19. Sequencing was done on a sample of peripheral blood.

CDR3 sequence reads: CASSPYRTSGGFTYEQYF. The CDR3 coding sequence is TGTGCCAGCAGCCCCTACAGAACTAGCGGGGGCTTTACCTACGAGCAGTACTTC. The rearrangement uses TRBV7-2 and TRBJ2-7, with 11 bases lining up with TRBD2. Germline values: CDR1 SGHTA, CDR2 FQGNSA. The V gene end was trimmed by 5 bases and the J gene end by 2 bases; junction bases not matched to a gene: 14. The CDR3 extends over 18 amino acids. The full variable domain, rest sourced from reference TRBV7-2 and TRBJ2-7, is GAGVSQSPSNKVTEKGKDVELRCDPISGHTALYWYRQSLGQGLEFLIYFQGNSAPDKSGLPSDRFSAERTGGSVSTLTIQRTQQEDSAVYLCASSPYRTSGGFTYEQYFGPGTRLTVT.